The rows below give T cell receptor beta chains drawn from one sample of a study of T cell responses to AZD1222 COVID-19 vaccine. Only in-frame clones appear in the TCRdb table, and some are missing; sequencing was by immunoSEQ multiplex PCR. This table has more than 150,000 clones, 85% to 95% appearing once. Specimen: peripheral blood, collected on day 0 of AZD1222 vaccination. Every receptor here comes from an adult in good health. Both conserved end residues are part of each CDR3. Each record gives: clone size, J gene, V gene, D gene, CDR3 protein, CDR3 DNA. The D gene is left open where the match is weak. Expanded clones are given a class, and other clones once, few, many or no size at all.

NA	TRBJ1-2	TRBV27	NA	CASSLGSSYGYTF	TGTGCCAGCAGTTTGGGCAGCTCCTATGGCTACACCTTC
NA	TRBJ1-5	TRBV27	NA	CASSSLYSNQPQHF	TGTGCCAGCAGTTCCTTATATAGCAATCAGCCCCAGCATTTT
NA	TRBJ2-3	TRBV19	NA	CASSAPVLDTQYF	TGTGCCAGTAGTGCCCCCGTCTTGGATACGCAGTATTTT
NA	TRBJ1-2	TRBV5-5	TRBD1	CASSEDRGGYGYTF	TGTGCCAGCAGCGAGGACAGGGGTGGCTATGGCTACACCTTC
NA	TRBJ2-5	TRBV7-2	NA	CASSLLSGFQETQYF	TGTGCCAGCAGCTTATTAAGCGGATTTCAAGAGACCCAGTACTTC
NA	TRBJ2-7	TRBV18	NA	CASSRAGVYEQYF	TGTGCCAGCTCACGGGCAGGGGTCTACGAGCAGTACTTC
NA	TRBJ2-1	TRBV29-1	NA	CSVGGVWGDSEQFF	TGCAGCGTTGGGGGTGTATGGGGGGATAGTGAGCAGTTCTTC
once	TRBJ1-2	TRBV5-8	NA	CASSFRGGYGYTF	TGTGCCAGCAGCTTCCGGGGGGGCTATGGCTACACCTTC
NA	TRBJ1-6	TRBV6-2/TRBV6-3	NA	CASSPASTGNSPLHF	TGTGCCAGCAGTCCAGCTTCCACAGGGAATTCACCCCTCCACTTT
NA	TRBJ2-1	TRBV28	TRBD2	CASSRTSGYNEQFF	TGTGCCAGCAGCCGGACTAGCGGATACAATGAGCAGTTCTTC
once	TRBJ1-2	TRBV29-1	NA	CSVVPALLGHFYGYTF	TGCAGCGTTGTTCCAGCACTACTGGGACACTTCTATGGCTACACCTTC
NA	TRBJ2-1	TRBV11-2	NA	CASNPLREQFF	TGTGCCAGCAACCCTCTTCGGGAGCAGTTCTTC
NA	TRBJ1-1	TRBV5-1	NA	CASSLADVLSEAFF	TGCGCCAGCAGCTTGGCCGATGTTCTATCTGAAGCTTTCTTT
once	TRBJ2-7	TRBV9	TRBD2	CASSGGSYEQYF	TGTGCCAGTAGCGGGGGCTCCTACGAGCAGTACTTC
NA	TRBJ1-2	TRBV28	TRBD1	CASTQGDRGLYGYTF	TGTGCCAGCACCCAAGGAGACAGGGGGCTATACGGCTACACCTTC
NA	TRBJ2-2	TRBV7-3	TRBD2	CASSRRESGELFF	TGTGCCAGCAGCCGGCGGGAGTCCGGGGAGCTGTTTTTT
NA	TRBJ1-4	TRBV11-2	NA	CASGQGASNEKLFF	TGTGCCAGCGGACAAGGGGCGTCGAATGAAAAACTGTTTTTT
NA	TRBJ2-7	TRBV27	NA	CASRKRDSISYEQYF	TGTGCCAGCAGAAAGCGGGACAGTATCTCCTACGAGCAGTACTTC
NA	TRBJ2-1	TRBV19	TRBD2	CASSMAGTRHNEQFF	TGTGCCAGTAGTATGGCCGGGACTAGACACAATGAGCAGTTCTTC
NA	TRBJ2-7	TRBV27	NA	CASRAQYEQYF	TGTGCCAGCAGAGCCCAGTACGAGCAGTACTTC
once	TRBJ1-6	TRBV7-6	NA	CASAGRTWKTPYSPLHF	TGTGCCAGCGCCGGACGGACATGGAAAACTCCCTATTCACCCCTCCACTTT
NA	TRBJ2-2	TRBV11-3	TRBD2	CASSSILAGGGTGELFF	TGTGCCAGCAGCTCTATCCTAGCGGGAGGCGGGACCGGGGAGCTGTTTTTT
NA	TRBJ1-1	TRBV5-1	NA	CASSLAFRPGGMNTEAFF	TGCGCCAGCAGCTTGGCTTTCAGGCCGGGAGGCATGAACACTGAAGCTTTCTTT
NA	TRBJ1-1	TRBV27	NA	CASSLRPGVRLEAFF	TGTGCCAGCAGTTTACGGCCAGGGGTCCGCCTTGAAGCTTTCTTT
once	TRBJ2-7	TRBV7-9	NA	CASSFPATYEQYF	TGTGCCAGCAGCTTTCCAGCAACCTACGAGCAGTACTTC
NA	TRBJ2-2	TRBV30	NA	CAWRGTFTGELFF	TGTGCCTGGAGGGGGACTTTCACCGGGGAGCTGTTTTTT
NA	TRBJ2-7	TRBV5-1	NA	CASSLEQTYEQYF	TGCGCCAGCAGCTTGGAACAGACCTACGAGCAGTACTTC
NA	TRBJ2-7	TRBV7-9	NA	CASSSDVSEQYF	TGTGCCAGCAGCTCGGACGTGTCCGAGCAGTACTTC
NA	TRBJ2-1	TRBV3-1/TRBV3-2	NA	CASRPRENNEQFF	TGTGCCAGCAGGCCCCGGGAGAACAATGAGCAGTTCTTC
NA	TRBJ1-4	TRBV5-4	NA	CASGWANEKLFF	TGTGCCAGCGGTTGGGCTAATGAAAAACTGTTTTTT
NA	TRBJ1-3	TRBV5-4	NA	CASIVRSRGNTIYF	TGTGCCAGCATCGTCAGGAGCCGTGGAAACACCATATATTTT